A single sample is the source of the 23 T cell receptor beta chains below, sequenced in a study of OX40 agonist ivuxolimab in advanced cancers. Sequencing used immunoSEQ multiplex PCR; TCRdb keeps in-frame clones, though not all of them. The sample holds tens of thousands of clones, about 88% seen once. Source: CD4+ or CD8+ T cells sorted from blood, taken in a trial of the OX40 agonist ivuxolimab. The receptors shown here come from an adult with an advanced solid tumor such as melanoma, head and neck, liver or kidney cancer.

The genes are TRBV10-3 and TRBJ1-2; D is unclear. The V gene's germline CDR1 is ENHRY and CDR2 SYGVKD. The V gene lost 0 bases and the J gene lost 1 base, with 6 bases spanning the gap. This CDR3 has 14 amino acids. In nucleotides, the CDR3 is TGTGCCATCAGTGAGTCAAGGAGTAACTATGGCTACACCTTC. Its translation: CAISESRSNYGYTF.

The chain has TRBV2 and TRBJ2-7; D is undetermined. The CDR3 covers 13 residues. CDR1 and CDR2 (germline): SNHLY, FYNNEI. V lost 7 bases and J 0 bases, leaving 10 bases between the germline ends. CDR3 loop: CASIPLSSYEQYF. The DNA for the CDR3 is TGTGCCAGCATACCACTTAGCTCCTACGAGCAGTACTTC.

This chain joins TRBV7-9 and TRBJ2-7; TRBD1 matches 7 bases. V trimming: 2 bases; J trimming: 0 bases; junction bases outside the gene matches: 4. Germline loops: CDR1 SEHNR, CDR2 FQNEAQ (reference sequence). The CDR3 has 15 amino acids. The CDR3 reads CASSLQRGPSYEQYF. The CDR3 nucleotides are TGTGCCAGCAGCTTACAAAGGGGGCCCTCCTACGAGCAGTACTTC.

On this clone itself: Possible read error: a much larger clone is one base away. The chain is built from TRBV9 and TRBJ1-1; D uncertain. In germline, CDR1 is SGDLS, CDR2 YYNGEE. This CDR3 spans 14 amino acids. CDR3 nucleotides: TGTGCCAGCAGCGTAACAGATGTGAGCACTGAAACTTTCTTT. It encodes CASSVTDVSTETFF.

V usage is TRBV6-6 and J usage is TRBJ2-1; D ambiguous. CDR1 is MNHNY and CDR2 is SVGAGI in the germline V gene (reference sequence). There are 13 residues in the CDR3. V shed 2 bases and J shed 10 bases, with 12 bases lying between them. DNA for the CDR3: TGTGCCAGCAGTTACACGGCAGGCCAAGAGCAGTTCTTC. Protein: CASSYTAGQEQFF.

This clone was seen once. The CDR3 reads CASIHRGRSGNTIYF. DNA of the CDR3: TGTGCCAGCATTCACAGGGGGCGGTCTGGAAACACCATATATTTT. The rearrangement joins TRBV28 to TRBJ1-3, with 9 bases identical to TRBD1. Germline V gene lookup returns CDR1 MDHEN and CDR2 SYDVKM. Trimming cost V 7 bases and J 1 base; bases outside gene matches: 5. The CDR3 consists of 15 residues. Complete variable domain (other parts from reference TRBV28 and TRBJ1-3): DVKVTQSSRYLVKRTGEKVFLECVQDMDHENMFWYRQDPGLGLRLIYFSYDVKMKEKGDIPEGYSVSREKKERFSLILESASTNQTSMYLCASIHRGRSGNTIYFGEGSWLTVV.

The J gene is TRBJ1-2, the V gene TRBV27; no reliable D call. This CDR3 is built from 13 residues. Trimming pared 8 bases from V and 4 bases from J, leaving 14 bases between. Germline CDR1 MNHEY, CDR2 SMNVEV (reference sequence). CDR3 residues: CASGTRPSYGYTF. The CDR3 coding sequence is TGTGCCAGCGGCACTCGTCCTAGCTATGGCTACACCTTC.

This rearrangement joins TRBV7-2 to TRBJ2-1; 13 bases agree with TRBD2. CDR3 size: 19 residues. The germline CDR1 and CDR2 sequences are SGHTA and FQGNSA. Losses at the gene ends were 4 bases for V and 0 bases for J; bases not matched to a gene: 9. The chain's CDR3 is CASSWGLAGLHSSYNEQFF. Here the CDR3 DNA reads TGTGCCAGCAGCTGGGGACTAGCGGGACTCCACAGCTCCTACAATGAGCAGTTCTTC.

The chain links TRBV6-1 to TRBJ2-7; D unclear. The CDR3 contains 14 residues. Trimming removed 6 bases at V and 1 base at J, with 13 bases between. Germline-derived CDR1 and CDR2 are MNHNS and SASEGT. As DNA, the CDR3 is TGTGCCAGCAGGGTGGTGGGCAGTTCCTACGAGCAGTACTTC. This gives the protein CASRVVGSSYEQYF.

The chain links TRBV11-2 to TRBJ2-2; D gene uncertain. CDR3 size: 14 residues. CDR1 and CDR2 (germline): SGHAT, FQNNGV. Trimming took off 5 bases at V and 6 bases at J, with 13 bases between the two ends. The CDR3 loop reads CASSHDSSPGELFF. Here the CDR3 DNA reads TGTGCCAGCAGCCACGACTCCTCCCCCGGGGAGCTGTTTTTT.

V and J are TRBV7-8 and TRBJ2-7; D gene uncertain. The CDR3 sequence is 12 residues long. V dropped 4 bases and J dropped 4 bases, with 8 bases sitting between them. CDR1 is SGHVS and CDR2 is FQNEAQ in the germline V gene. The CDR3 reads CASSSGVYEQYF. In DNA, the CDR3 is TGTGCCAGCAGCTCGGGTGTTTACGAGCAGTACTTC.

The V gene is TRBV11-2, the J gene TRBJ1-1; D is unclear. CDR3 length equals 16 residues. CDR1 and CDR2 from the germline V gene are SGHAT and FQNNGV. V gave up 1 base and J gave up 5 bases, with 17 bases separating them. CDR3 DNA: TGTGCCAGCAGCTTAGTTTTATTAGGGCGGGTGACTGAAGCTTTCTTT. Residues: CASSLVLLGRVTEAFF.

This chain links TRBV5-1 with TRBJ2-2, with D unresolved. Germline CDR1 and CDR2: SGHRS and YFSETQ. The CDR3 loop spans 13 amino acids. The V and J ends lost 4 bases and 3 bases respectively, with 7 bases between them. CDR3 region: CASSIPDTGELFF. The CDR3 DNA reads as TGCGCCAGCAGCATCCCAGACACCGGGGAGCTGTTTTTT.

This clone was observed a few times. The gene calls are TRBV5-1 and TRBJ2-3; the match to TRBD1 covers 9 bases. Germline trimming cut 2 bases from V and 1 base from J; bases unmatched to any gene: 2. This CDR3 is built from 15 residues. Germline CDR1 is SGHRS and CDR2 is YFSETQ. CDR3 protein: CASSFWDRGTDTQYF. The CDR3 nucleotides are TGCGCCAGCAGCTTCTGGGACAGGGGCACAGATACGCAGTATTTT. Based on the CDR3 plus reference TRBV5-1 and TRBJ2-3, the full variable domain is KAGVTQTPRYLIKTRGQQVTLSCSPISGHRSVSWYQQTPGQGLQFLFEYFSETQRNKGNFPGRFSGRQFSNSRSEMNVSTLELGDSALYLCASSFWDRGTDTQYFGPGTRLTVL.

The rearrangement uses TRBV6-1 and TRBJ2-7; tentatively, D is TRBD2 (5 bases). The CDR3 is 15 residues long. Trimming pared 4 bases from V and 6 bases from J, leaving 19 bases between. Germline V CDR1 and CDR2: MNHNS, SASEGT. The CDR3 sequence is CASSARDYLDGEQYF. CDR3 coding DNA: TGTGCCAGCAGTGCACGGGATTACTTGGACGGCGAGCAGTACTTC.

The sample holds one count of this clone. This rearrangement joins TRBV5-6 to TRBJ2-7; 12 bases are a match to TRBD1. Unmatched junction bases numbered 18, after V lost 3 bases and J lost 5 bases. The CDR3 sequence is 19 residues long. The germline V gene encodes CDR1 SGHDT and CDR2 YYEEEE. In nucleotides, the CDR3 is TGTGCCAGCAGCTACCTCAGGGGCGGGACAGGGGGCGATGGTAACGAGCAGTACTTC. Residues: CASSYLRGGTGGDGNEQYF.

The chain couples TRBV6-1 to TRBJ2-5; TRBD1 might be the D (6 bases). Per the germline V gene, CDR1 is MNHNS and CDR2 is SASEGT. The CDR3 loop spans 15 amino acids. Trimming cost V 4 bases and J 4 bases, with 16 bases left between them. The DNA of the CDR3 is TGTGCCAGCAGTGCCAGGGGCTTTGGAGGAGAGACCCAGTACTTC. Its translation: CASSARGFGGETQYF.

Only one count was recorded for this clone. The chain links TRBV7-3 to TRBJ2-7; tentative D call: TRBD2 (5 bases). V was clipped by 1 base and J by 9 bases, with 13 bases between them. The germline CDR1 and CDR2 sequences are SGHTA and FQGTGA. There are 13 residues in the CDR3. CDR3 protein: CASSLRAGDAQYF. As DNA, the CDR3 is TGTGCCAGCAGCTTAAGGGCCGGGGATGCGCAGTACTTC.

The V gene is TRBV7-9, the J gene TRBJ1-4, with 8 bases aligning to TRBD1. V shed 4 bases and J 3 bases; nucleotides not matched to a gene: 4. Germline CDR1 and CDR2: SEHNR and FQNEAQ (reference sequence). The CDR3 contains 15 residues. The CDR3 bases are TGTGCCAGCAGCTCCACAGGGGGAGCTAATGAAAAACTGTTTTTT. Protein sequence: CASSSTGGANEKLFF.

This clone is a singleton in its sample. The rearrangement uses TRBV5-6 and TRBJ2-5, with TRBD2 identical over 12 bases. CDR1 is SGHDT, CDR2 YYEEEE, per germline. Germline trimming cut 2 bases from V and 4 bases from J; bases unmatched to any gene: 3. This CDR3 comprises 15 residues. The CDR3 region has the DNA TGTGCCAGCAGCTTACGGACTAGCGGGACAGAGACCCAGTACTTC. This encodes CASSLRTSGTETQYF.

The rearrangement uses TRBV11-2 and TRBJ2-1, with 7 bases lining up with TRBD1. The V and J ends lost 5 bases and 5 bases, in that order; junction bases with no gene match: 12. The CDR3 has 16 amino acids. CDR1 SGHAT and CDR2 FQNNGV come from the germline V gene. The CDR3 loop reads CASSAQGQSVNNEQFF. CDR3 in DNA: TGTGCCAGCAGCGCCCAGGGACAGTCGGTCAACAATGAGCAGTTCTTC.

The chain has TRBV5-1 and TRBJ2-3; 10 positions agree with TRBD2. The CDR3 consists of 16 residues. CDR1 and CDR2 from the germline V gene are SGHRS and YFSETQ. J was trimmed by 3 bases and V by 4 bases; bases with no gene match: 8. Here the CDR3 reads CASSLSGRSVTDTQYF. CDR3 sequence (DNA): TGCGCCAGCAGCCTTAGCGGGAGGAGTGTGACAGATACGCAGTATTTT.

The rearrangement uses TRBV5-8 and TRBJ2-7, with TRBD1 matching 7 bases. This CDR3 has 12 amino acids. Trimming cost V 5 bases and J 6 bases; bases outside gene matches: 5. Germline V lookup: CDR1 SGHTS, CDR2 YDEGEE. Here the CDR3 DNA reads TGTGCCAGCAGACCGTCAGGGGGCGAGCAGTACTTC. The encoded protein is CASRPSGGEQYF.